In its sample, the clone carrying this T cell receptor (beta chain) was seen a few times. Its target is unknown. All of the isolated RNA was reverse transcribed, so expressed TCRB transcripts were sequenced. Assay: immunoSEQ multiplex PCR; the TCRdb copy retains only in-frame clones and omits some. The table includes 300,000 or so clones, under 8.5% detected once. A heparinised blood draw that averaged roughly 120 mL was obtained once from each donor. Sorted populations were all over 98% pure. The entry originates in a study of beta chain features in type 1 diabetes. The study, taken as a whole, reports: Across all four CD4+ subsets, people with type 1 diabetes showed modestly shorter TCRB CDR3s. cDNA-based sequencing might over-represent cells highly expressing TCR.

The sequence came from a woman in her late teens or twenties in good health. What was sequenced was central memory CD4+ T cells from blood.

The DNA for the CDR3 is TGTGCCAGCAGCTCGCATAGCCGGAGAGGGCAAGAGACCCAGTACTTC. This encodes CASSSHSRRGQETQYF. The genes are TRBV7-2 and TRBJ2-5; D might be TRBD2 (5 bases). The germline V and J ends were trimmed by 4 bases and 2 bases, with 17 bases remaining between them. The CDR3 extends over 16 amino acids. The germline V gene has CDR1 SGHTA and CDR2 FQGNSA.